What follows are 30 T cell receptor beta chains derived from one specimen sequenced in a study of PD-L1 blockade in urothelial cancer. Assay used: immunoSEQ multiplex PCR; TCRdb lists only in-frame clones, some missing. Among some 48,000 clones, 75% to 90% were seen once, and the ten largest hold about 10%. Time point specified: peripheral blood 6 weeks after treatment start. Sequenced here: PBMCs, sampled around atezolizumab (anti-PD-L1) treatment. These receptor sequences come from a man aged 55 to 70 with urothelial cancer.

V is TRBV9 and J is TRBJ1-1; perhaps TRBD1 as D (5 bases). Trimming left V 0 bases short and J 5 bases short, with 11 bases between. CDR3 length equals 14 residues. Germline V CDR1 and CDR2: SGDLS, YYNGEE. CDR3 DNA: TGTGCCAGCAGCGTAGCTGGGGGAGGAACTGAAGCTTTCTTT. Translation gives CASSVAGGGTEAFF.

CDR3 in amino acids: CAWNEGQVEKLFF. The DNA for the CDR3 is TGTGCCTGGAATGAGGGTCAGGTTGAAAAACTGTTTTTT. The chain links TRBV30 to TRBJ1-4; D remains unclear. The CDR3 extends over 13 amino acids. The V gene lost 4 bases and the J gene lost 7 bases, with 13 bases spanning the gap. Germline-derived CDR1 and CDR2 are GTSNPN and SVGIG (reference sequence).

This chain connects TRBV18 to TRBJ1-1; the D gene is possibly TRBD1 (6 bases). Trimming stripped 5 bases from V and 3 bases from J, with 10 bases between. The CDR3 contains 13 residues. Looked up from germline, CDR1 is KGHSH and CDR2 is LQKENI. As DNA, the CDR3 is TGTGCCAGCTCAGGGGGCGCCGACACTGAAGCTTTCTTT. It encodes CASSGGADTEAFF.

The V and J genes are TRBV6-1 and TRBJ1-1; D unclear. Trimming pared 3 bases from V and 7 bases from J, leaving 9 bases between. This CDR3 region has 12 residues. Per germline, CDR1 MNHNS and CDR2 SASEGT. This CDR3 reads CASSDSYFEAFF. The CDR3 bases are TGTGCCAGCAGTGACAGTTATTTTGAAGCTTTCTTT.

This rearrangement joins TRBV4-2 to TRBJ1-4; 7 bases are a match to TRBD1. Germline-derived CDR1 and CDR2 are LGHNA and YNFKEQ. The CDR3 contains 16 residues. Germline trimming cut 3 bases from V and 0 bases from J; bases unmatched to any gene: 4. The CDR3 loop is CASSQTQGATNEKLFF. The CDR3 DNA follows: TGTGCCAGCAGCCAGACTCAGGGGGCAACTAATGAAAAACTGTTTTTT.

The chain combines TRBV2 with TRBJ2-1; 12 bases line up with TRBD1. J was trimmed by 7 bases and V by 6 bases; bases with no gene match: 4. Germline loops: CDR1 SNHLY, CDR2 FYNNEI. The length of the CDR3 is 14 residues. The CDR3 loop reads CASRSGQGANEQFF. CDR3 DNA sequence: TGTGCCAGCAGGTCGGGACAGGGGGCGAATGAGCAGTTCTTC.

The CDR3: CASSQLAFNEQFF. CDR3 DNA: TGTGCCAGCAGCCAATTAGCGTTCAATGAGCAGTTCTTC. The gene calls are TRBV14 and TRBJ2-1; tentative D call: TRBD2 (5 bases). In germline, CDR1 is SGHDN, CDR2 FVKESK. There are 13 residues in the CDR3. V dropped 2 bases and J dropped 6 bases, with 8 bases sitting between them.

The chain links TRBV18 to TRBJ1-1; D might be TRBD1 (5 bases). The length of the CDR3 is 13 residues. V lost 3 bases to trimming and J lost 11 bases, with 16 bases between them. Germline assignment: CDR1 KGHSH and CDR2 LQKENI. CDR3 amino acids: CASSPVSQGRAFF. The CDR3 region has the DNA TGTGCCAGCTCACCCGTCTCTCAGGGTCGGGCTTTCTTT.

The chain recombines TRBV9 with TRBJ2-7; the D gene is possibly TRBD1 (5 bases). The V end was cut by 0 bases, the J end by 7 bases, with 14 bases between. The CDR3 runs 14 residues. Germline V lookup: CDR1 SGDLS, CDR2 YYNGEE. The CDR3 loop is CASSVAEGALEQYF. The CDR3, as DNA: TGTGCCAGCAGCGTAGCGGAAGGGGCGCTTGAGCAGTACTTC.

The genes are TRBV6-1 and TRBJ1-3; possible D gene TRBD1, 5 bases. Trimming took off 2 bases at V and 2 bases at J, with 7 bases between the two ends. The germline V gene has CDR1 MNHNS and CDR2 SASEGT. The CDR3 extends over 14 amino acids. The CDR3 coding sequence is TGTGCCAGCAGTGAAAGGGGTCCTGGAAACACCATATATTTT. Translating it yields CASSERGPGNTIYF.

V and J are TRBV5-1 and TRBJ1-3; 7 bases are shared with TRBD1. Germline values: CDR1 SGHRS, CDR2 YFSETQ. Trimming cost V 3 bases and J 0 bases; bases outside gene matches: 6. The CDR3 consists of 16 residues. The CDR3 DNA is TGCGCCAGCAGCTCGACAGGGACGAGCTCTGGAAACACCATATATTTT. Residues: CASSSTGTSSGNTIYF.

The chain combines TRBV2 with TRBJ2-7; weak D call: TRBD1 (6 bases). The CDR3 contains 15 residues. The V and J ends lost 5 bases and 3 bases respectively, with 17 bases between them. Germline V lookup: CDR1 SNHLY, CDR2 FYNNEI. The CDR3 sequence is CASSPGQPNNYEQYF. CDR3 bases: TGTGCCAGCAGTCCTGGACAGCCGAATAACTACGAGCAGTACTTC.

The V and J genes are TRBV5-1 and TRBJ2-3, with TRBD2 identical over 12 bases. With 3 bases clipped from V and 5 bases from J, the junction kept 7 bases outside the gene matches. This CDR3 is 16 amino acids long. Looked up from germline, CDR1 is SGHRS and CDR2 is YFSETQ. In DNA form, the CDR3 reads TGCGCCAGCAGCTCCCTAGCGGGGGGGGAGGGAGATACGCAGTATTTT. Protein product: CASSSLAGGEGDTQYF. Full variable domain (remainder filled in from reference TRBV5-1 and TRBJ2-3): KAGVTQTPRYLIKTRGQQVTLSCSPISGHRSVSWYQQTPGQGLQFLFEYFSETQRNKGNFPGRFSGRQFSNSRSEMNVSTLELGDSALYLCASSSLAGGEGDTQYFGPGTRLTVL.

This clone showed up just once. The chain employs TRBV19 and TRBJ2-6, with D possibly being TRBD1 (6 bases). There are 19 residues in the CDR3. Trimming left V 0 bases short and J 3 bases short, with 18 bases between. CDR1 is LNHDA and CDR2 is SQIVND in the germline V gene (reference sequence). The CDR3: CASSIDITGSGSGANVLTF. The CDR3 region has the DNA TGTGCCAGTAGTATAGATATTACAGGGTCGGGAAGTGGGGCCAACGTCCTGACTTTC.

This clone appeared a few times. This rearrangement joins TRBV6-6 to TRBJ2-3; 13 positions agree with TRBD2. The V segment lost 2 bases and the J segment 1 base; nucleotides outside the gene matches: 0. This CDR3 spans 16 amino acids. Germline CDR1 is MNHNY and CDR2 is SVGAGI (reference sequence). The CDR3 DNA is TGTGCCAGCAGTTACGGGACTAGCGGGGGCACAGATACGCAGTATTTT. Translation: CASSYGTSGGTDTQYF.

The chain couples TRBV9 to TRBJ1-4, with 9 positions matching TRBD1. The CDR3 has 16 residues. The germline gives CDR1 SGDLS, CDR2 YYNGEE. Unmatched junction bases numbered 11, after V lost 6 bases and J lost 5 bases. The CDR3 loop reads CASNPGTGRGNEKLFF. The DNA for the CDR3 is TGTGCCAGCAACCCCGGGACAGGGAGAGGAAATGAAAAACTGTTTTTT.

The J gene is TRBJ1-2, the V gene TRBV4-3, with 8 nucleotides matching TRBD1. CDR1 LGHNA and CDR2 YSLEER come from the germline V gene. The CDR3 totals 15 residues. The junction had 3 bases not matched to a gene; V was cut back by 1 base and J by 2 bases. CDR3 sequence reads: CASSQVPGGNYGYTF. CDR3 sequence (DNA): TGCGCCAGCAGCCAAGTTCCAGGGGGCAACTATGGCTACACCTTC.

This chain joins TRBV30 and TRBJ2-3, with a tentative D call TRBD2 (7 bases). Germline CDR1 reads GTSNPN; CDR2 reads SVGIG (reference sequence). Trimming shortened V by 6 bases and J by 0 bases, and 13 bases separated the two germline ends. The CDR3 contains 14 residues. The CDR3 is CACSGGRSTDTQYF. In DNA form, the CDR3 reads TGTGCCTGCTCGGGGGGCCGGAGCACAGATACGCAGTATTTT.

V is TRBV5-1 and J is TRBJ2-5, with D possibly called TRBD1 or TRBD2 (6 bases each). The germline CDR1 and CDR2 sequences are SGHRS and YFSETQ. Trimming stripped 4 bases from V and 1 base from J, with 11 bases between. The CDR3 spans 14 residues. The CDR3, as DNA: TGCGCCAGCAGCCTGGGGGGCCCCCAAGAGACCCAGTACTTC. It is translated as CASSLGGPQETQYF.

The chain recombines TRBV11-2 with TRBJ2-7; D uncertain. The CDR3 runs to 15 residues. The germline V gene encodes CDR1 SGHAT and CDR2 FQNNGV. V gave up 7 bases and J gave up 2 bases, with 18 bases separating them. DNA for the CDR3: TGTGCCAGCACCTTGGGTTCGGGTTATACCTACGAGCAGTACTTC. It encodes CASTLGSGYTYEQYF.

This clone showed up just once. CDR3: CASSLEGSNYGYTF. The CDR3 DNA sequence: TGCGCCAGCAGCTTGGAGGGGTCTAACTATGGCTACACCTTC. The V gene is TRBV5-1, the J gene TRBJ1-2; TRBD1 is a possible D gene (5 bases). V shed 0 bases and J shed 0 bases, with 6 bases lying between them. Germline CDR1 and CDR2: SGHRS and YFSETQ. The CDR3 runs 14 residues. Together with reference TRBV5-1 and TRBJ1-2, the CDR3 gives the full variable domain: KAGVTQTPRYLIKTRGQQVTLSCSPISGHRSVSWYQQTPGQGLQFLFEYFSETQRNKGNFPGRFSGRQFSNSRSEMNVSTLELGDSALYLCASSLEGSNYGYTFGSGTRLTVV.

This clone was seen once. The rearrangement uses TRBV11-2 and TRBJ1-1; 8 positions match TRBD1. V was pared by 6 bases and J by 1 base, with 7 bases of the junction left unmatched. The CDR3 loop spans 15 amino acids. The V gene's germline CDR1 is SGHAT and CDR2 FQNNGV. CDR3 residues: CASRGIRGQNTEAFF. The CDR3, as DNA: TGTGCCAGCAGGGGAATCAGGGGGCAGAACACTGAAGCTTTCTTT.

The V call is TRBV11-2, the J call TRBJ1-4, with D possibly matching TRBD1 (6 bases). This CDR3 has 15 residues. Trimming cost V 4 bases and J 2 bases, with 11 bases left between them. CDR1 is SGHAT, CDR2 FQNNGV, per germline. Written as DNA, the CDR3 is TGTGCCAGCAGCTCCGCAGGGGCCACTAATGAAAAACTGTTTTTT. Its protein product is CASSSAGATNEKLFF. Variable domain in full (rest from reference TRBV11-2 and TRBJ1-4): EAGVAQSPRYKIIEKRQSVAFWCNPISGHATLYWYQQILGQGPKLLIQFQNNGVVDDSQLPKDRFSAERLKGVDSTLKIQPAKLEDSAVYLCASSSAGATNEKLFFGSGTQLSVL.

V and J are TRBV29-1 and TRBJ1-4; 10 bases are a match to TRBD1. The V and J ends lost 0 bases and 7 bases, in that order; junction bases with no gene match: 2. This CDR3 spans 14 amino acids. Per the germline V gene, CDR1 is SQVTM and CDR2 is ANQGSEA. CDR3 residues: CSVEDDRGREKLFF. For the CDR3, the DNA is TGCAGCGTTGAAGACGACAGGGGGCGTGAAAAACTGTTTTTT.

V is TRBV7-2 and J is TRBJ2-3; 7 bases are shared with TRBD2. CDR1 is SGHTA and CDR2 is FQGNSA in the germline V gene. Trimming took 1 base from V and 4 from J; bases not matched to a gene: 8. The CDR3 contains 16 residues. DNA of the CDR3: TGTGCCAGCAGCTTAGGGGGGGGTAGAAGGCCAGATACGCAGTATTTT. The encoded protein is CASSLGGGRRPDTQYF.

The chain uses TRBV27 and TRBJ1-2, with TRBD1 as a possible D gene (6 bases). The CDR3 is 14 residues long. CDR1 is MNHEY and CDR2 is SMNVEV in the germline V gene (reference sequence). V was shortened by 5 bases and J by 4 bases, with 14 bases between the two germline ends. The CDR3 loop is CASSLGGRGYGYTF. In nucleotides, the CDR3 is TGTGCCAGCAGTCTAGGCGGCAGGGGCTATGGCTACACCTTC.

J is TRBJ1-2 and V is TRBV7-3, with D maybe TRBD1 (6 bases). Trimming stripped 0 bases from V and 3 bases from J, with 11 bases between. The CDR3 contains 15 residues. Germline assignment: CDR1 SGHTA and CDR2 FQGTGA. Here the CDR3 reads CASSLTGGGDYGYTF. The CDR3, as DNA: TGTGCCAGCAGCTTAACTGGAGGGGGGGACTATGGCTACACCTTC.

The J gene is TRBJ2-1, the V gene TRBV12-5, with 15 bases aligning to TRBD2. CDR1 and CDR2 (germline): LGHNT, FRNRAP. V trimming: 5 bases; J trimming: 12 bases; junction bases outside the gene matches: 8. CDR3 length: 15 residues. The CDR3 DNA reads TGTGCTAGTGGTCCCAGGACTAGCGGGGGGGCCGGGCAGTTCTTC. Translated, it gives CASGPRTSGGAGQFF.

This clone was counted a single time. The chain is built from TRBV7-8 and TRBJ2-7, with 7 bases identical to TRBD1. The V and J ends lost 1 base and 8 bases, in that order; junction bases with no gene match: 2. Germline CDR1 SGHVS, CDR2 FQNEAQ. This CDR3 comprises 12 residues. CDR3 amino acids: CASSLGQGKQYF. In DNA form, the CDR3 reads TGTGCCAGCAGCTTAGGACAGGGCAAGCAGTACTTC.

This chain uses TRBV6-1 with TRBJ2-1; TRBD2 matches 7 bases. Trimming took 2 bases from V and 6 from J; bases not matched to a gene: 4. The CDR3 sequence is 14 residues long. Germline-derived CDR1 and CDR2 are MNHNS and SASEGT. In DNA form, the CDR3 reads TGTGCCAGCAGTGAATCGGGGGGAACCAATGAGCAGTTCTTC. This translates into CASSESGGTNEQFF.